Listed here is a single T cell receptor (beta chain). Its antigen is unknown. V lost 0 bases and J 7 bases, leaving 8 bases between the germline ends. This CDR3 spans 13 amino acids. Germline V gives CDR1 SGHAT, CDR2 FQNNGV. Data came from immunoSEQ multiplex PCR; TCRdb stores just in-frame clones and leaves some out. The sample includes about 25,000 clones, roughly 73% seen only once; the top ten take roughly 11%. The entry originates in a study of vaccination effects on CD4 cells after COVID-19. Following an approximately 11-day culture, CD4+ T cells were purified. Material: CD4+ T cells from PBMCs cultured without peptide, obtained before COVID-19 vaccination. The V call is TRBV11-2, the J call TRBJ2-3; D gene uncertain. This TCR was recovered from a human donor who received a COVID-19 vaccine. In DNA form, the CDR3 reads TGTGCCAGCAGCTTAGAGCCTCAAAATACGCAGTATTTT. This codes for CASSLEPQNTQYF.